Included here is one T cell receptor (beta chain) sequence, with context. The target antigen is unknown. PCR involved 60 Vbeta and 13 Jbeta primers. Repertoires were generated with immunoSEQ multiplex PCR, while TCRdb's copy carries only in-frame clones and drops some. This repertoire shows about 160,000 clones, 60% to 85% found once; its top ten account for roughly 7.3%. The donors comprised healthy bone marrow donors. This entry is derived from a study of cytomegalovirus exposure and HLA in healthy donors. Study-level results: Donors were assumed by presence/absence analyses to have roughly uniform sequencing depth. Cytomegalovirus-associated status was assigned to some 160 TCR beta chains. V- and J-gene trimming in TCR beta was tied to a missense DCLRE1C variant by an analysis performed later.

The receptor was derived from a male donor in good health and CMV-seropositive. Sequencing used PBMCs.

This CDR3 reads CASSTGDWDTGELFF. DNA for the CDR3: TGTGCCAGTAGTACGGGGGATTGGGACACCGGGGAGCTGTTTTTT. The chain joins TRBV19 to TRBJ2-2; maybe TRBD2 (6 bases). Between the trimmed V and J ends, which lost 4 bases and 3 bases, there was a span of 12 bases. This CDR3 has 15 residues. The germline CDR1 and CDR2 sequences are LNHDA and SQIVND (reference sequence).